These 18 T cell receptor beta chains share one sample of origin, sequenced in a study of shared clonotypes between healthy human individuals. Generated by immunoSEQ multiplex PCR, the TCRdb table keeps only in-frame clones and is missing some. The table records under 1 million clones, roughly 96% of them present only once. Naive CD8 populations comprised CD45RO-negative cells positively selected for CCR7, excluding terminally differentiated effector memory CD45RA+ cells. Sequenced material: naive CD8+ T cells sorted from blood. The receptor set was obtained from a man aged 30-40 years in good health.

The rearrangement uses TRBV27 and TRBJ2-7; the D call may be TRBD1 or TRBD2 (5 bases each). The germline gives CDR1 MNHEY, CDR2 SMNVEV (reference sequence). V was trimmed by 8 bases and J by 3 bases, leaving 14 bases between them. CDR3 length: 13 amino acids. The CDR3 DNA reads TGTGCCAGCCGGGGACGGTCTCACTACGAGCAGTACTTC. Amino acid sequence: CASRGRSHYEQYF.

The rearrangement joins TRBV5-4 to TRBJ1-3; tentatively, D is TRBD1 (5 bases). Germline V gene lookup returns CDR1 SGHNT and CDR2 YYREEE (reference sequence). The CDR3 loop spans 12 amino acids. Trimming cost V 4 bases and J 8 bases, with 10 bases left between them. CDR3 nucleotide sequence: TGTGCCAGCAGCACCTCGGGGGACACCATATATTTT. Translating gives CASSTSGDTIYF.

The genes are TRBV5-5 and TRBJ2-3; TRBD1 or TRBD2 may be the D gene (5 bases each). The germline CDR1 and CDR2 sequences are SGHKS and YYEKEE (reference sequence). Trimming stripped 3 bases from V and 0 bases from J, with 5 bases between. The length of the CDR3 is 13 residues. For the CDR3, the DNA is TGTGCCAGCAGCTGGGACAGCACAGATACGCAGTATTTT. It specifies CASSWDSTDTQYF.

This sequence joins TRBV29-1 and TRBJ1-2, with 8 positions matching TRBD1. Germline loops: CDR1 SQVTM, CDR2 ANQGSEA. The CDR3 extends over 14 amino acids. The junction had 11 bases not matched to a gene; V was cut back by 6 bases and J by 5 bases. The CDR3 is CSVMTGASEYGYTF. DNA for the CDR3: TGCAGCGTGATGACAGGGGCGTCAGAGTATGGCTACACCTTC.

This chain's CDR3 is CSVEDSNQETQYF. The CDR3 DNA reads as TGCAGCGTTGAAGATTCAAACCAAGAGACCCAGTACTTC. The chain carries TRBV29-1 and TRBJ2-5; D ambiguous. The ends were cut back, 0 bases at V and 0 bases at J, with 5 bases in the middle. This CDR3 is built from 13 residues. Germline V gives CDR1 SQVTM, CDR2 ANQGSEA.

The V call is TRBV27, the J call TRBJ2-1; 8 nucleotides align to TRBD2. The CDR3 runs to 13 residues. CDR1 and CDR2 (germline): MNHEY, SMNVEV (reference sequence). J was trimmed by 7 bases and V by 10 bases; bases with no gene match: 9. The CDR3 nucleotides are TGTGCCACCTACCCGGGACTAGGGAATGAGCAGTTCTTC. This translates into CATYPGLGNEQFF.

This rearrangement joins TRBV19 to TRBJ2-7; D unresolved. With 5 bases removed from V and 0 bases from J, the gap between germline ends came to 14 bases. The CDR3 contains 15 residues. The germline V gene encodes CDR1 LNHDA and CDR2 SQIVND (reference sequence). The CDR3 here is CASSVDRSYSYEQYF. For the CDR3, the DNA is TGTGCCAGTAGTGTGGACCGCTCCTACTCCTACGAGCAGTACTTC.

The J gene is TRBJ1-5, the V gene TRBV6-5; D is perhaps TRBD1 (5 bases). The CDR3 has 10 residues. Trimming pared 8 bases from V and 9 bases from J, leaving 8 bases between. CDR1 is MNHEY, CDR2 SVGAGI, per germline. CDR3 bases: TGTGCCAGCGGAAGGGGGCCCCAGCATTTT. This gives the protein CASGRGPQHF.

The chain couples TRBV28 to TRBJ2-7; TRBD2 matches at 8 bases. V dropped 3 bases and J dropped 6; count of bases not matched to a gene: 7. Germline assignment: CDR1 MDHEN and CDR2 SYDVKM. CDR3 size: 14 residues. The CDR3 here is CASSLFGLAGEQYF. The CDR3 coding sequence is TGTGCCAGCAGTTTGTTTGGACTAGCTGGCGAGCAGTACTTC.

The gene calls are TRBV15 and TRBJ2-6; D not resolved. Trimming took 1 base from V and 4 from J, leaving 2 bases between them. CDR1 is LNHNV and CDR2 is YYDKDF in the germline V gene (reference sequence). This CDR3 spans 13 amino acids. CDR3 protein: CATSRGGANVLTF. The CDR3 DNA reads as TGTGCCACCAGCAGAGGAGGGGCCAACGTCCTGACTTTC.

The CDR3 bases are TGTGCCAGCAGTTACGAACAGGGGTTGGAGACCCAGTACTTC. This codes for CASSYEQGLETQYF. The rearrangement uses TRBV6-5 and TRBJ2-5; 7 bases are shared with TRBD1. Germline lookup yields CDR1 MNHEY and CDR2 SVGAGI. CDR3 length equals 14 residues. Trimming cost V 2 bases and J 5 bases; bases outside gene matches: 5.

The J gene is TRBJ2-3, the V gene TRBV9; D assignment may be TRBD1 or TRBD2 (5 bases each). Per germline, CDR1 SGDLS and CDR2 YYNGEE. The CDR3 extends over 17 amino acids. With 3 bases removed from V and 4 bases from J, the gap between germline ends came to 21 bases. CDR3 in amino acids: CASSETTGPTSADTQYF. CDR3 sequence (DNA): TGTGCCAGCAGCGAGACTACGGGACCAACCTCAGCAGATACGCAGTATTTT.

V is TRBV6-5 and J is TRBJ2-3; no definite D call. Per the germline V gene, CDR1 is MNHEY and CDR2 is SVGAGI. The ends were cut back, 1 base at V and 4 bases at J, with 6 bases in the middle. This CDR3 is 13 amino acids long. The DNA of the CDR3 is TGTGCCAGCAGTTACTTGGTCTCAGATACGCAGTATTTT. Protein sequence: CASSYLVSDTQYF.

The rearrangement joins TRBV5-1 to TRBJ1-1; tentative D call: TRBD1 (5 bases). This CDR3 is 16 amino acids long. The germline V gene has CDR1 SGHRS and CDR2 YFSETQ. Trimming removed 1 base from V and 0 bases from J, with 13 bases in between. In DNA form, the CDR3 reads TGCGCCAGCAGCTTGAGTATGGGGCTCATGAACACTGAAGCTTTCTTT. It yields the protein CASSLSMGLMNTEAFF.

This clone was observed a single time. Within the sample, other DNA sequences also encode this same CDR3. The J gene is TRBJ2-1, the V gene TRBV9, with 11 bases that match TRBD2. This CDR3 region has 17 residues. The ends lost 0 bases at V and 0 bases at J; junction bases unmatched: 2. Germline-derived CDR1 and CDR2 are SGDLS and YYNGEE. Written as DNA, the CDR3 is TGTGCCAGCAGCGTAGGTACTAGCGGGAGCTCCTACAATGAGCAGTTCTTC. It is translated as CASSVGTSGSSYNEQFF. The full variable domain, its missing parts supplied by reference TRBV9 and TRBJ2-1, is DSGVTQTPKHLITATGQRVTLRCSPRSGDLSVYWYQQSLDQGLQFLIQYYNGEERAKGNILERFSAQQFPDLHSELNLSSLELGDSALYFCASSVGTSGSSYNEQFFGPGTRLTVL.

This chain uses TRBV11-2 with TRBJ2-2, with D hard to call. The CDR3 spans 16 residues. V was clipped by 1 base and J by 4 bases, with 13 bases between them. Per the germline V gene, CDR1 is SGHAT and CDR2 is FQNNGV. The CDR3 here is CASSLVGQAPTGELFF. For the CDR3, the DNA is TGTGCCAGCAGCTTAGTTGGTCAGGCGCCCACCGGGGAGCTGTTTTTT.

The rearrangement joins TRBV29-1 to TRBJ2-7; 8 bases map to TRBD1. Germline V gene data show CDR1 as SQVTM and CDR2 as ANQGSEA. The CDR3 consists of 14 residues. Trimming at V came to 4 bases and at J to 2 bases, leaving 7 bases not matched to a gene. CDR3 bases: TGCAGCGTTGTCACACCGACAGGGGCCTACGAGCAGTACTTC. Its translation is CSVVTPTGAYEQYF.

The DNA for the CDR3 is TGCAGCGTGTATAGCGGGTACCAAGAGACCCAGTACTTC. Amino acids: CSVYSGYQETQYF. This chain connects TRBV29-1 to TRBJ2-5; 7 bases line up with TRBD2. CDR3 length: 13 amino acids. Trimming took 6 bases from V and 0 from J; bases not matched to a gene: 4. Looked up from germline, CDR1 is SQVTM and CDR2 is ANQGSEA.